These 9 T cell receptor beta chains were all obtained from the same sample, sequenced in a study of regulatory T cells in long-lasting Graves disease. The time point here: persistent/refractory GD, antithyroid drugs over 5 years with positive TRAb. Generation of the TCR library employed RNA extracted from PBMCs. Arm-PCR of CDR3 regions with iRepertoire HTBI primers generated TCR beta libraries. TCRdb re-derived calls from the multiplex PCR reads in MiXCR, one entry per CDR3 protein. Altogether roughly 490,000 distinct CDR3 sequences are present, about 22% being singletons, with the ten largest covering about an eighth. The specimen comprised peripheral blood mononuclear cells (PBMCs), sampled when the disease was refractory, from a patient treated with antithyroid drugs. These receptor sequences come from a female donor with Graves disease.

The sample holds a few counts of this clonotype. The chain uses TRBV28 and TRBJ2-7; the D gene could be TRBD1 or TRBD2 (6 bases each). Trimming removed 6 bases at V and 3 bases at J, with 21 bases between. Germline CDR1 is MDHEN and CDR2 is SYDVKM. The CDR3 extends over 16 amino acids. The CDR3: CASRPPGAVGVYEQYF. The CDR3 region has the DNA TGTGCCAGCAGACCGCCGGGGGCCGTTGGGGTCTACGAGCAGTACTTC.

This clonotype was counted a few times. This chain connects TRBV10-3 to TRBJ1-2, with a weak D call TRBD1 (6 bases). This CDR3 is built from 14 residues. Germline V gives CDR1 ENHRY, CDR2 SYGVKD. V lost 7 bases to trimming and J lost 4 bases, with 16 bases between them. CDR3 region: CAITPRWTAYGYTF. Here the CDR3 DNA reads TGTGCCATCACCCCCCGATGGACAGCCTATGGCTACACCTTC.

This clonotype was observed a few times. This sequence joins TRBV7-2 and TRBJ1-2; D unclear. The CDR3 runs to 15 residues. Germline lookup yields CDR1 SGHTA and CDR2 FQGNSA. Trimming stripped 1 base from V and 2 bases from J, with 11 bases between. CDR3 in DNA: TGTGCCAGCAGCTTAGAGGGAGTCCCCAACTATGGCTACACCTTC. It yields the protein CASSLEGVPNYGYTF. Drawing the rest from reference TRBV7-2 and TRBJ1-2, the complete variable domain is GAGVSQSPSNKVTEKGKDVELRCDPISGHTALYWYRQSLGQGLEFLIYFQGNSAPDKSGLPSDRFSAERTGGSVSTLTIQRTQQEDSAVYLCASSLEGVPNYGYTFGSGTRLTVV.

The rearrangement uses TRBV20-1 and TRBJ2-2; D is perhaps TRBD2 (7 bases). Between the trimmed V and J ends, which lost 5 bases and 7 bases, there was a span of 14 bases. Germline V CDR1 and CDR2: DFQATT, SNEGSKA (reference sequence). The CDR3 covers 13 residues. The chain's CDR3 is CSAGGGADGELFF. The CDR3 DNA reads as TGCAGTGCTGGAGGGGGGGCGGACGGGGAGCTGTTTTTT.

This clonotype is a singleton in its sample. A much bigger clone sits one base away, suggesting this may be a read error. The chain is built from TRBV7-2 and TRBJ2-7; tentative D call: TRBD1 (6 bases). In germline, CDR1 is SGHTA, CDR2 FQGNSA. CDR3 length: 15 residues. V was trimmed by 6 bases and J by 6 bases, leaving 21 bases between them. DNA for the CDR3: TGTGCCAGCAGGCGAATACCGGGACACAACTGCGAGCAGTACTTC. It is translated as CASRRIPGHNCEQYF.

The chain employs TRBV28 and TRBJ1-2; D perhaps matches TRBD1 (5 bases). Trimming removed 7 bases at V and 3 bases at J, with 18 bases between. CDR3 length: 15 residues. The germline gives CDR1 MDHEN, CDR2 SYDVKM. The CDR3 loop reads CASTFGGQVDYGYTF. DNA for the CDR3: TGTGCCAGCACCTTTGGGGGTCAAGTGGACTATGGCTACACCTTC.

Remarks on this clonotype: At one boundary the junction diverges from the germline segment, which might be a read error. V and J are TRBV12-3 or TRBV12-4 and TRBJ2-2, with 11 positions matching TRBD2. The CDR3 covers 17 residues. The CDR3 spells CASRPRLAGPADGELLF. The DNA for the CDR3 is TGTGCCAGCAGACCCAGACTAGCGGGGCCAGCCGACGGGGAGCTGCTTTTT.

The sample holds many counts of this clonotype. The chain recombines TRBV28 with TRBJ2-7; 11 bases line up with TRBD1. Germline V gives CDR1 MDHEN, CDR2 SYDVKM. This CDR3 is 18 amino acids long. Trimming cost V 6 bases and J 2 bases; bases outside gene matches: 15. In DNA form, the CDR3 reads TGTGCCAGCAGCCTATCCCGTTTAGGGGGACAGGGGGCCTACGAGCAGTACTTC. Its translation: CASSLSRLGGQGAYEQYF.

This clonotype occurred a few times. V usage is TRBV30 and J usage is TRBJ1-6; D perhaps matches TRBD1 (6 bases). Trimming removed 3 bases at V and 6 bases at J, with 9 bases between. The germline V gene has CDR1 GTSNPN and CDR2 SVGIG (reference sequence). The CDR3 runs 13 residues. The CDR3 reads CAWRDSTNSPLHF. CDR3 bases: TGTGCCTGGAGGGACAGCACTAATTCACCCCTCCACTTT.